The T cell receptor (beta chain) described here comes from a study of blood T cell repertoires in COVID-19. Per the authors' pipeline: The assay estimated nucleated cells by amplifying reference gene primers. Sequencing used immunoSEQ multiplex PCR; TCRdb keeps in-frame clones, though not all of them. The V and J calls and clone size are taken from that table; D and trimming were inferred from the DNA. The sample shows about 310,000 clones, approximately 86% of them seen only once. This study enrolled people aged about 18 to 90 from under 25 US geographic areas. The specimen was PBMCs or T cells enriched from blood (not recorded which). The receptor was derived from a woman aged 18-29 years who had recovered from COVID-19.

CDR3 sequence: CASSPRRPGQGLSYGYTF. CDR3 nucleotide sequence: TGTGCCAGCAGCCCCCGCCGGCCCGGACAGGGGCTTTCCTATGGCTACACCTTC. This chain uses TRBV7-2 with TRBJ1-2; 9 bases map to TRBD1. From germline, CDR1 is SGHTA and CDR2 FQGNSA. There are 18 residues in the CDR3. The trim removed 5 bases at V and 4 bases at J, leaving 17 bases unmatched.